The clone carrying this T cell receptor (beta chain) was counted only a few times. Its antigen is still unknown. The repertoire was sequenced with immunoSEQ multiplex PCR; TCRdb's copy has only in-frame clones and lacks some. The data show some 29,000 clones, with more than 75% seen just once and roughly 14% held by the top ten. This record belongs to a study of CD4 T cells in relation to SARS-CoV-2 and coronaviruses. Across the study: Negative control cultures got HIV-1 Nef peptides or no peptide.

The length of the CDR3 is 19 residues. The V gene's germline CDR1 is MNHEY and CDR2 SMNVEV (reference sequence). V was clipped by 3 bases and J by 3 bases; unmatched bases: 11. Study-level results: The cross-reactivity analysis covered only spike protein, not other viral proteins. In around 67% of donors, memory CD4+ clonotypes crossrecognized SARS-CoV-2 and at least one common cold coronavirus spike.

Before the COVID-19 pandemic, during about 2011-2019, CD4+ T cells were taken from unexposed donors. The cells were cultured for roughly 11 days before CD4+ T cells were isolated. Testing used SARS-CoV-2 S/N and four cold-coronavirus spikes on unexposed-donor CD4+ T cells, cells permitting. The sequencing sample was made of CD4+ T cells from PBMCs, cultured in vitro. The rearrangement uses TRBV27 and TRBJ2-6, with TRBD2 matching over 10 bases. The receptor was isolated from a human donor in good health. The CDR3, as DNA: TGTGCCAGCAGTTTCCTAAGGACTAGCGGTATTGGTGGGGCCAACGTCCTGACTTTC. Encoded protein: CASSFLRTSGIGGANVLTF.